One sample yielded the 10 T cell receptor beta chains listed below, sequenced in a study of shared clonotypes between healthy human individuals. Libraries were prepared by immunoSEQ multiplex PCR; TCRdb keeps only in-frame clonotypes and omits some of them. The sample contains approximately 2.5 million clones, roughly 93% of which appear only once. The sample taken for sequencing was naive CD4+ T cells from PBMCs. Subset denoted: CD45RA+ positively selected. These receptors were obtained from a man between 18 and 35 years old in good health. Some clones in this sample may be carry-over from other donors' samples.

The rearrangement links TRBV5-6 to TRBJ2-1, with a tentative D call TRBD2 (5 bases). The germline V gene has CDR1 SGHDT and CDR2 YYEEEE. Trimming removed 4 bases from V and 3 bases from J, with 11 bases in between. The CDR3 totals 14 residues. In DNA form, the CDR3 reads TGTGCCAGCAGCCCGAACGGGGTCTACAATGAGCAGTTCTTC. The encoded protein is CASSPNGVYNEQFF.

The chain carries TRBV5-1 and TRBJ1-4; D gene unclear. CDR1 is SGHRS, CDR2 YFSETQ, per germline. The CDR3 contains 13 residues. With 0 bases removed from V and 10 bases from J, the gap between germline ends came to 10 bases. For the CDR3, the DNA is TGCGCCAGCAGCTTGGCCAATGACGGAAAACTGTTTTTT. It is translated as CASSLANDGKLFF.

The V and J genes are TRBV7-2 and TRBJ1-1, with TRBD1 matching over 7 bases. V gave up 3 bases and J gave up 5 bases; unmatched junction bases: 15. CDR3 length: 17 residues. CDR1 SGHTA and CDR2 FQGNSA come from the germline V gene. The chain's CDR3 is CASSFPGQSRGRTEAFF. The CDR3 DNA follows: TGTGCCAGCAGCTTCCCGGGACAGTCAAGGGGTCGGACTGAAGCTTTCTTT. Variable domain in full (rest from reference TRBV7-2 and TRBJ1-1): GAGVSQSPSNKVTEKGKDVELRCDPISGHTALYWYRQSLGQGLEFLIYFQGNSAPDKSGLPSDRFSAERTGGSVSTLTIQRTQQEDSAVYLCASSFPGQSRGRTEAFFGQGTRLTVV.

The chain carries TRBV21-1 and TRBJ2-7. TRBV21-1 is a pseudogene locus. The length of the CDR3 is 16 residues. The DNA for the CDR3 is TGTGCCAGCAGCCCAAGGGAATCCGAAAATCCCTACGAGCAGTACTTC. Translated, it gives CASSPRESENPYEQYF.

The V call is TRBV19, the J call TRBJ1-2; the D gene is possibly TRBD1 (6 bases). CDR1 is LNHDA and CDR2 is SQIVND in the germline V gene (reference sequence). The CDR3 covers 15 residues. The V end was cut by 5 bases, the J end by 3 bases, with 16 bases between. The CDR3 coding sequence is TGTGCCAGTAGTCCCCGGGAAGGGGGAGACTATGGCTACACCTTC. It specifies CASSPREGGDYGYTF.

The chain carries TRBV5-4 and TRBJ1-1, with D possibly being TRBD1 (6 bases). The V end lost 4 bases, the J end lost 4 bases, and 14 bases lay between the germline ends. The CDR3 sequence is 14 residues long. Germline values: CDR1 SGHNT, CDR2 YYREEE (reference sequence). CDR3 bases: TGTGCCAGCAGCCAAACAGGGAGGACCACTGAAGCTTTCTTT. Translation gives CASSQTGRTTEAFF.

V usage is TRBV7-2 and J usage is TRBJ2-1; D perhaps matches TRBD1 (5 bases). CDR1 and CDR2 from the germline V gene are SGHTA and FQGNSA. This CDR3 comprises 14 residues. Trimming took 5 bases from V and 0 from J, leaving 8 bases between them. CDR3 DNA: TGTGCCAGCAGCCCTGGGGCCTCCTACAATGAGCAGTTCTTC. Amino acids: CASSPGASYNEQFF.

The rearrangement links TRBV28 to TRBJ2-7; 11 positions agree with TRBD2. V lost 5 bases, J lost 3 bases, and 6 bases stayed unmatched. CDR1 and CDR2 (germline): MDHEN, SYDVKM. The CDR3 is made up of 15 amino acids. CDR3 loop: CASSAGTSGIYEQYF. Here the CDR3 DNA reads TGTGCCAGCAGTGCCGGGACTAGCGGAATCTACGAGCAGTACTTC.

V usage is TRBV5-6 and J usage is TRBJ1-6; TRBD1 matches at 8 bases. The CDR3 length is 15 residues. Looked up from germline, CDR1 is SGHDT and CDR2 is YYEEEE. V was pared by 3 bases and J by 10 bases, with 9 bases of the junction left unmatched. For the CDR3, the DNA is TGTGCCAGCAGCTGGCGGACAGGGCTGGGGTCACCCCTCCACTTT. Amino acids: CASSWRTGLGSPLHF.

This clone was detected once. This chain uses TRBV6-4 with TRBJ2-2; tentatively, D is TRBD1 (5 bases). Looked up from germline, CDR1 is MRHNA and CDR2 is SNTAGT. Trimming took 10 bases from V and 0 from J, leaving 18 bases between them. The CDR3 length is 16 residues. The CDR3 region has the DNA TGTGCCACCAGCCCCGCCCGGACAACGAACACCGGGGAGCTGTTTTTT. As protein: CATSPARTTNTGELFF.